This note documents a single TCR beta chain sequence. Followed over time, Seattle patients had been enrolled while infection was active. The authors' processing: Estimation of nucleated cell counts was performed using reference gene primer amplification. The table came from immunoSEQ multiplex PCR; TCRdb's copy has only in-frame clones and leaves some out. From that table come the V and J calls and clone size; the DNA was used to work out D and trimming. Of under 450,000 clones listed, 80% to 90% were seen once; the top ten hold 7.1%. CDR3 length: 15 amino acids. The ends lost 4 bases at V and 10 bases at J; junction bases unmatched: 10. The V gene's germline CDR1 is SGHDT and CDR2 YYEEEE. These data originate in a study of blood T cell repertoires in COVID-19. Study background: The United States, Italy and Spain supplied acute and convalescent COVID-19 samples.

This receptor was identified in a woman in her sixties or seventies with COVID-19, enrolled during active disease. The specimen was peripheral blood. V gene TRBV5-6 combines with J gene TRBJ1-6; 8 nucleotides line up with TRBD1. The CDR3 region is CASSKDRDKRSPLHF. CDR3 nucleotides: TGTGCCAGCAGCAAGGACAGGGACAAGCGCTCACCCCTCCACTTT.